This is a list of T cell receptor beta chains from one sample in a study of CD8 T cells in ankylosing spondylitis. TCRdb re-called the 5' RACE reads through MiXCR, storing one row per CDR3 protein. The sample includes 150,000 to 200,000 distinct CDR3 sequences, 25% to 35% of them seen just once. The sample taken for sequencing was synovial fluid, either unsorted or a sorted T cell fraction (not recorded which). The origin of the receptors is a male donor with ankylosing spondylitis. CDR3s include the opening cysteine and the closing phenylalanine or tryptophan. D genes are given only for firm matches. Some rows mark clone size as missing; the rest say once, few, many or name a class of expanded clone.

d_gene: TRBD2
abundance: -
len: 15
j_gene: TRBJ2-3
v_gene: TRBV7-6
CDR3nt: TGTGCCAGCAGTCCGACTAGCGGAGACACAGATACGCAGTATTTT
CDR3aa: CASSPTSGDTDTQYF

d_gene: TRBD2
abundance: -
len: 18
j_gene: TRBJ2-6
v_gene: TRBV6-2/TRBV6-3
CDR3nt: TGTGCCAGCAGTTACTTGCGGGAGGGCTCTGCGGGGGCCAACGTCCTGACTTTC
CDR3aa: CASSYLREGSAGANVLTF

d_gene: TRBD2
abundance: -
len: 16
j_gene: TRBJ2-1
v_gene: TRBV5-1
CDR3nt: TGCGCCAGCAGCTTATTAGCGGGAGGGAACTACAATGAGCAGTTCTTC
CDR3aa: CASSLLAGGNYNEQFF

d_gene: -
abundance: -
len: 14
j_gene: TRBJ2-4
v_gene: TRBV6-2/TRBV6-3
CDR3nt: TGTGCCAGCAGTTACAAGGGGGCCAAAAACATTCAGTACTTC
CDR3aa: CASSYKGAKNIQYF

d_gene: -
abundance: -
len: 13
j_gene: TRBJ2-3
v_gene: TRBV27
CDR3nt: TGTGCCAGCAGTTTAGAGTCCCGGCATACGCAGTATTTT
CDR3aa: CASSLESRHTQYF

d_gene: TRBD2
abundance: few
len: 14
j_gene: TRBJ2-1
v_gene: TRBV29-1
CDR3nt: TGCAGCGTGGAACTAGCGGCTTTCTACAATGAGCAGTTCTTC
CDR3aa: CSVELAAFYNEQFF

d_gene: TRBD2
abundance: few
len: 17
j_gene: TRBJ2-1
v_gene: TRBV6-2/TRBV6-3
CDR3nt: TGTGCCAGCAGTTCAAGGATGGGACTAGCGCTCTACAATGAGCAGTTCTTC
CDR3aa: CASSSRMGLALYNEQFF

d_gene: TRBD1
abundance: -
len: 18
j_gene: TRBJ1-1
v_gene: TRBV7-3
CDR3nt: TGTGCCAGCACCCGGGGACAGGCCAAAAAGAGGGGGAACACTGAAGCTTTCTTT
CDR3aa: CASTRGQAKKRGNTEAFF

d_gene: -
abundance: few
len: 15
j_gene: TRBJ2-2
v_gene: TRBV9
CDR3nt: TGTGCCAGCAGCTCCTCAGCGGTGCGGACCGGGGAGCTGTTTTTT
CDR3aa: CASSSSAVRTGELFF

d_gene: -
abundance: few
len: 17
j_gene: TRBJ2-2
v_gene: TRBV7-9
CDR3nt: TGTGCCAGCAGCCCAGAAGGAGTAGCGAAGAACACCGGGGAGCTGTTTTTT
CDR3aa: CASSPEGVAKNTGELFF